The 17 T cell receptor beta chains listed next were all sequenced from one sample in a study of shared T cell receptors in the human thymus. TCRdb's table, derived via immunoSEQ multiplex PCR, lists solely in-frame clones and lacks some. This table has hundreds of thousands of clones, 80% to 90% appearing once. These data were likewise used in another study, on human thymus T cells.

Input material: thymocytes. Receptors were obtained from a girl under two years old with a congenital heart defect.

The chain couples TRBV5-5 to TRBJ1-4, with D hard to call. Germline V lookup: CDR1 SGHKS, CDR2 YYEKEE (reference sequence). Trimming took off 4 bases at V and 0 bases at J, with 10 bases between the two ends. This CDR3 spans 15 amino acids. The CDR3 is CASSVSSATNEKLFF. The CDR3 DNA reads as TGTGCCAGCAGCGTTTCCTCAGCAACTAATGAAAAACTGTTTTTT. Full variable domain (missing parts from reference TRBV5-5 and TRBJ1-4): DAGVTQSPTHLIKTRGQQVTLRCSPISGHKSVSWYQQVLGQGPQFIFQYYEKEERGRGNFPDRFSARQFPNYSSELNVNALLLGDSALYLCASSVSSATNEKLFFGSGTQLSVL.

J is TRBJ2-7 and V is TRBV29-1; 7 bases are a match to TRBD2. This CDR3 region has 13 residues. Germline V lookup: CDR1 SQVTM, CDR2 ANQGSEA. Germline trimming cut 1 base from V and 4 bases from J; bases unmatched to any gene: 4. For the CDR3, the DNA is TGCAGCGTTGAAGGCGGGGGAATGTACGAGCAGTACTTC. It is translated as CSVEGGGMYEQYF.

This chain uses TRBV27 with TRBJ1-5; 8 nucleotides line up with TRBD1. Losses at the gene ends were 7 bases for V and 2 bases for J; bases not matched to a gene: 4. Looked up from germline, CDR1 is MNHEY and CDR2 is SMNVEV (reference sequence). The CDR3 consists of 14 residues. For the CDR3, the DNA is TGTGCCAGCACCCCCAGGGGGCGCAATCAGCCCCAGCATTTT. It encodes CASTPRGRNQPQHF.

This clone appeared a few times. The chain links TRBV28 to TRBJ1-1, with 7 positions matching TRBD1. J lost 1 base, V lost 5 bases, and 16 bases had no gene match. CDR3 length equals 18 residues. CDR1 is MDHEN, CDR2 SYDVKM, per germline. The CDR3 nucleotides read TGTGCCAGCAGTCGCTGGCAGGGGGTGGGGGCCAAGAACACTGAAGCTTTCTTT. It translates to CASSRWQGVGAKNTEAFF.

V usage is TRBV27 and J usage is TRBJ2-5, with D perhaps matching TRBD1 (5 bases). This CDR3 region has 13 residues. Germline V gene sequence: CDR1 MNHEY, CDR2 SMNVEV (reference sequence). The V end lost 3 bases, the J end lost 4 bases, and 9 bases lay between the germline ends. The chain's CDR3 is CASSLAGRETQYF. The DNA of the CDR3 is TGTGCCAGCAGTTTGGCAGGGCGAGAGACCCAGTACTTC.

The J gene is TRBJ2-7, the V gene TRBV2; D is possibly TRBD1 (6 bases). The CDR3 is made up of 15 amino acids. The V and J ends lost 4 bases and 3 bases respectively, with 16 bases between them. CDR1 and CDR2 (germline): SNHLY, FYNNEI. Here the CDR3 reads CASSVKTGLHYEQYF. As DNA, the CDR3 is TGTGCCAGCAGTGTCAAGACAGGCCTCCACTACGAGCAGTACTTC.

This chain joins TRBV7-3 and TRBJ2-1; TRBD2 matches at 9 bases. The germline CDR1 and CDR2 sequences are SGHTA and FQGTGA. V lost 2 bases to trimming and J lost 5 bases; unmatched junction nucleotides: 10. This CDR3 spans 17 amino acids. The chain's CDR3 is CASSLGQRGAIDNEQFF. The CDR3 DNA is TGTGCCAGCAGCTTAGGGCAGCGGGGGGCGATCGACAATGAGCAGTTCTTC.

This CDR3 reads CASNQGRGTDTQYF. The CDR3 region has the DNA TGCGCCAGCAACCAGGGTAGGGGCACAGATACGCAGTATTTT. The J gene is TRBJ2-3, the V gene TRBV5-1; D may be TRBD1 (5 bases). Germline V gene data show CDR1 as SGHRS and CDR2 as YFSETQ. V was shortened by 6 bases and J by 1 base, with 12 bases between the two germline ends. The CDR3 is 14 amino acids.

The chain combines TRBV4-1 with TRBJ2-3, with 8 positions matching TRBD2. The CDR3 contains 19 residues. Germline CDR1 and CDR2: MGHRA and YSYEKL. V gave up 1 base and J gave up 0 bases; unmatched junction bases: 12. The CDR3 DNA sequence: TGCGCCAGCAGCCAAGGTCGAGGCGGGGGGCCCACAAGCACAGATACGCAGTATTTT. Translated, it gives CASSQGRGGGPTSTDTQYF.

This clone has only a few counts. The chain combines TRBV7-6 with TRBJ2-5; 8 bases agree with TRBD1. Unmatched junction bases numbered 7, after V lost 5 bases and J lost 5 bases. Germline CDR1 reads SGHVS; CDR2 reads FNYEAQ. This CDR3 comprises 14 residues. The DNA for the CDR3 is TGTGCCAGCAGCCCCAGGGGGCTGGGGGAGACCCAGTACTTC. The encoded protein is CASSPRGLGETQYF. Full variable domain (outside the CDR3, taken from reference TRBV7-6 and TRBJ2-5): GAGVSQSPRYKVTKRGQDVALRCDPISGHVSLYWYRQALGQGPEFLTYFNYEAQQDKSGLPNDRFSAERPEGSISTLTIQRTEQRDSAMYRCASSPRGLGETQYFGPGTRLLVL.

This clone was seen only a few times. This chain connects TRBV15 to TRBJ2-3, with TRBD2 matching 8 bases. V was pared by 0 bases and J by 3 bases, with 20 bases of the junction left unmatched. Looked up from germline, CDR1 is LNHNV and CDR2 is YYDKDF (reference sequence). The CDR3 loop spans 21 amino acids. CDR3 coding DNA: TGTGCCACCAGCAGAGATCCGAGCGGGGGCCCCACTGACGGCCGAACAGATACGCAGTATTTT. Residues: CATSRDPSGGPTDGRTDTQYF.

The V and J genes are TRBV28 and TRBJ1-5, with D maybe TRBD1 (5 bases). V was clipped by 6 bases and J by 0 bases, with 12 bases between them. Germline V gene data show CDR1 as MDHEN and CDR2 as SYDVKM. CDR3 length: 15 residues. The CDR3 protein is CASRRQQISNQPQHF. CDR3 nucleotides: TGTGCCAGCAGAAGACAGCAGATTAGCAATCAGCCCCAGCATTTT.

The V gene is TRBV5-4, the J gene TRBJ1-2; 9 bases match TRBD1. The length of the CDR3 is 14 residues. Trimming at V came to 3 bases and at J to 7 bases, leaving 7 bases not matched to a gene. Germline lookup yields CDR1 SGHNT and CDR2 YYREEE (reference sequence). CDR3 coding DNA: TGTGCCAGCAGCTCGGGACAGGGCGCATGTGGCTACACCTTC. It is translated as CASSSGQGACGYTF.

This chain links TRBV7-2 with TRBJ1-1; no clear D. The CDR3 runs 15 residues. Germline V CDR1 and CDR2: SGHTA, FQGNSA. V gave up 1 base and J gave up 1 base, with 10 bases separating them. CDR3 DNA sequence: TGTGCCAGCAGCTTAGTGTCAGGAACGAACACTGAAGCTTTCTTT. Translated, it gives CASSLVSGTNTEAFF.

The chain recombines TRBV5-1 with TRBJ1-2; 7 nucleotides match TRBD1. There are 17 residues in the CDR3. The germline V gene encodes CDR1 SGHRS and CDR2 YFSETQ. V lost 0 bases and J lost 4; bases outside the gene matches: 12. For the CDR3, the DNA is TGCGCCAGCAGCTTGGAATCCGGGGAGACAGGGATCTATGGCTACACCTTC. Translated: CASSLESGETGIYGYTF.

The CDR3 sequence: CASSSSSPLHF. The CDR3 DNA reads as TGTGCCAGCAGTTCGAGTTCACCCCTCCACTTT. The chain couples TRBV6-6 to TRBJ1-6; D call uncertain. The V end was cut by 4 bases, the J end by 9 bases, with 4 bases between. Germline-derived CDR1 and CDR2 are MNHNY and SVGAGI (reference sequence). This CDR3 is 11 amino acids long.

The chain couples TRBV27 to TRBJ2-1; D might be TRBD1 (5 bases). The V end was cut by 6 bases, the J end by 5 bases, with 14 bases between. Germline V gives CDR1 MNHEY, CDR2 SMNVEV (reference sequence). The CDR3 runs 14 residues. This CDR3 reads CASRPRLGDNEQFF. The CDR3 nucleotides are TGTGCCAGCAGACCTCGGTTAGGGGACAATGAGCAGTTCTTC.